These 19 T cell receptor beta chains came from one sample sequenced in a study of T cell repertoires in cytomegalovirus infection. These receptors have no known antigen. Using its own MiXCR run on the reads, TCRdb lists one record per CDR3 protein. The repertoire includes some 920,000 distinct CDR3 sequences, about 33% of them detected once, and about an eighth sits in the top ten. The sample in question was cultured CD8+ T cells from PBMCs, obtained from culture after CMV antigen stimulation. These TCRs come from a human donor in good health (CMV status not recorded). Some clones in this sample may be carry-over from other donors' samples.

The CDR3 DNA follows: TGTGCCAGCAGTTTTGTGTTCCAGGGACAGGTATTCAATCAGCCCCAGCATTTT. It yields the protein CASSFVFQGQVFNQPQHF. The chain combines TRBV12-3 or TRBV12-4 with TRBJ1-5; 8 bases match TRBD1. Unmatched junction bases numbered 13, after V lost 3 bases and J lost 3 bases. This CDR3 contains 18 residues.

A note on this clonotype: A read error may produce the germline difference seen at one junction end. This chain connects TRBV7-8 to TRBJ2-1; D gene uncertain. This CDR3 has 12 residues. Germline CDR1 is SGHVS and CDR2 is FQNEAQ. In nucleotides, the CDR3 is TGTGCCAGCACGGCTACCTACAATGAGCAGTCCTTC. Translating it yields CASTATYNEQSF.

This clonotype was found many times. In DNA form, the CDR3 reads TGCGCCAGCAGCCAAGATCGGGGGAATCAGCCCCAGCATTTT. Its translation: CASSQDRGNQPQHF. The chain combines TRBV4-1 with TRBJ1-5; D may be TRBD1 (5 bases). Trimming left V 0 bases short and J 4 bases short, with 7 bases between. CDR1 MGHRA and CDR2 YSYEKL come from the germline V gene. The CDR3 is made up of 14 amino acids.

The chain joins TRBV19 to TRBJ2-4, with 8 bases fitting TRBD1. There are 17 residues in the CDR3. Looked up from germline, CDR1 is LNHDA and CDR2 is SQIVND (reference sequence). The ends lost 3 bases at V and 6 bases at J; junction bases unmatched: 13. The CDR3 here is CASSISPDRGPINIQYF. In DNA form, the CDR3 reads TGTGCCAGTAGTATTAGCCCCGACAGGGGACCCATAAACATTCAGTACTTC.

This clonotype was recorded once. V and J are TRBV12-5 and TRBJ1-5; possibly TRBD1 for D (5 bases). V was cut by 3 bases and J by 1 base, with 13 bases left in between. Germline CDR1 LGHNT, CDR2 FRNRAP. This CDR3 has 16 residues. This chain's CDR3 is CASGFGTASSNQPQHF. The CDR3 DNA follows: TGTGCTAGTGGTTTTGGGACCGCCTCCAGCAATCAGCCCCAGCATTTT.

This clonotype was seen more than once but under ten times. The chain couples TRBV7-6 to TRBJ2-1; 8 positions match TRBD2. This CDR3 region has 16 residues. CDR1 and CDR2 (germline): SGHVS, FNYEAQ. Unmatched junction bases numbered 4, after V lost 1 base and J lost 2 bases. CDR3 DNA: TGTGCCAGCAGCTTAGAGGCGGGGGGCCCCTACAATGAGCAGTTCTTC. Protein product: CASSLEAGGPYNEQFF.

Remarks on this clonotype: A single base separates this from a much larger clone, so it may be a read error. Without the conserved terminal phenylalanine or tryptophan, this CDR3 likely stems from a read error. V usage is TRBV7-6 and J usage is TRBJ2-7, with D perhaps given as TRBD1 or TRBD2 (6 bases each). The CDR3 has 16 residues. Germline loops: CDR1 SGHVS, CDR2 FNYEAQ. The V gene lost 1 base and the J gene lost 5 bases, with 18 bases spanning the gap. The CDR3 loop reads CASSLEAGPRGHEQYL. The CDR3 bases are TGTGCCAGCAGCTTAGAGGCGGGGCCCAGGGGTCACGAGCAGTACTTA.

The chain joins TRBV27 to TRBJ2-1; 11 nucleotides agree with TRBD2. The V and J ends lost 8 bases and 9 bases, in that order; junction bases with no gene match: 12. Germline lookup yields CDR1 MNHEY and CDR2 SMNVEV (reference sequence). The CDR3 has 15 amino acids. CDR3 amino acids: CASCAWGSGGGEQFF. CDR3 nucleotide sequence: TGTGCCAGCTGCGCCTGGGGTAGCGGGGGGGGTGAGCAGTTCTTC.

As regards this clonotype: A read error may produce the germline difference seen at one junction end. The gene calls are TRBV7-2 and TRBJ2-1; the match to TRBD1 covers 7 bases. Germline V gives CDR1 SGHTA, CDR2 FQGNSA. The CDR3 length is 16 residues. The CDR3 is CANSRHRGQRIDEQFF. CDR3 bases: TGTGCCAACAGCCGACATCGGGGACAGAGGATTGATGAGCAGTTCTTC.

Of note for this clonotype: An end of the junction does not agree with germline; a read error may underlie this. The rearrangement links TRBV7-6 to TRBJ2-5; perhaps TRBD2 as D (5 bases). In germline, CDR1 is SGHVS, CDR2 FNYEAQ. CDR3 length equals 11 residues. The CDR3 DNA reads TGTGCCAGCAGCTGGTTCGGGAACATTAACTTC. Its translation is CASSWFGNINF. Full variable domain (rest looked up from reference TRBV7-6 and TRBJ2-5): GAGVSQSPRYKVTKRGQDVALRCDPISGHVSLYWYRQALGQGPEFLTYFNYEAQQDKSGLPNDRFSAERPEGSISTLTIQRTEQRDSAMYRCASSWFGNINFGPGTRLLVL.

This clonotype has a handful of counts. J is TRBJ2-7 and V is TRBV15; 9 bases fit TRBD1. There are 13 residues in the CDR3. V shed 5 bases, J shed 7 bases, and the junction held 6 bases outside the gene matches. Germline-derived CDR1 and CDR2 are LNHNV and YYDKDF (reference sequence). The CDR3 is CATSPRTGDEQYV. CDR3 coding DNA: TGTGCCACCAGCCCTCGGACAGGGGATGAGCAGTACGTC.

This clonotype has just one count. The V call is TRBV27, the J call TRBJ1-6, with D unresolved. The CDR3 extends over 14 amino acids. CDR1 is MNHEY, CDR2 SMNVEV, per germline (reference sequence). Between the trimmed V and J ends, which lost 3 bases and 8 bases, there was a span of 11 bases. Here the CDR3 reads CASSFGGRDSPLHF. The DNA for the CDR3 is TGTGCCAGCAGTTTCGGAGGTCGGGATTCACCCCTCCACTTT.

This rearrangement joins TRBV27 to TRBJ2-7; 7 bases agree with TRBD2. V shed 4 bases, J shed 3 bases, and the junction held 12 bases outside the gene matches. The CDR3 spans 16 residues. Germline CDR1 reads MNHEY; CDR2 reads SMNVEV (reference sequence). CDR3 loop: CASSWSTGGHDYEQYF. The CDR3 bases are TGTGCCAGCAGTTGGTCGACGGGGGGTCATGACTACGAGCAGTACTTC.

The J gene is TRBJ2-1, the V gene TRBV7-3, with D perhaps matching TRBD1 or TRBD2 (5 bases each). CDR1 and CDR2 (germline): SGHTA, FQGTGA. The CDR3 has 16 residues. The V end lost 4 bases, the J end lost 0 bases, and 13 bases lay between the germline ends. DNA of the CDR3: TGTGCCAGCAGCTCCCTAGGGGACGCCTCCTACAATGAGCAGTTCTTC. Translation gives CASSSLGDASYNEQFF.

This clonotype appeared many times. The V call is TRBV7-9, the J call TRBJ2-3; D is perhaps TRBD1 (6 bases). Germline CDR1 SEHNR, CDR2 FQNEAQ (reference sequence). The ends were cut back, 1 base at V and 1 base at J, with 12 bases in the middle. This CDR3 is 16 amino acids long. The DNA for the CDR3 is TGTGCCAGCAGCTTAGAGGTACAGGGTCGCACAGATACGCAGTATTTT. Translating gives CASSLEVQGRTDTQYF.

This clonotype was seen more than once but under ten times. The CDR3 region has the DNA TGTGCCAGCAGCTTAGAAACCGGGGGCACCGGGGAGCTGTTTTTT. Its translation is CASSLETGGTGELFF. The chain has TRBV7-4 and TRBJ2-2, with D perhaps matching TRBD2 (6 bases). Looked up from germline, CDR1 is SGHVT and CDR2 is SQSDAQ. CDR3 length: 15 residues. With 1 base removed from V and 4 bases from J, the gap between germline ends came to 10 bases.

The sample holds many counts of this clonotype. V is TRBV7-2 and J is TRBJ2-3; 12 bases map to TRBD1. V gave up 4 bases and J gave up 5 bases; unmatched junction bases: 7. The CDR3 length is 16 residues. CDR1 and CDR2 (germline): SGHTA, FQGNSA. The CDR3, as DNA: TGTGCCAGCAGCTACCCGGGACAGGGGGCGATAGATACGCAGTATTTT. Protein product: CASSYPGQGAIDTQYF.

This clonotype was counted a few times. This chain joins TRBV6-5 and TRBJ2-1; D ambiguous. The CDR3 is 13 residues long. CDR1 is MNHEY, CDR2 SVGAGI, per germline. The V end was cut by 2 bases, the J end by 4 bases, with 6 bases between. The CDR3 coding sequence is TGTGCCAGCAGTTACGAGGCTTACAATGAGCAGTTCTTC. Protein product: CASSYEAYNEQFF.

Only a few counts were recorded for this clonotype. The V and J genes are TRBV11-2 and TRBJ2-5, with TRBD2 matching 8 bases. V was clipped by 0 bases and J by 7 bases; unmatched bases: 10. The CDR3 totals 16 residues. CDR1 is SGHAT, CDR2 FQNNGV, per germline. The chain's CDR3 is CASSLELAGSHGTQYF. In DNA form, the CDR3 reads TGTGCCAGCAGCTTAGAGTTAGCGGGGTCTCATGGGACCCAGTACTTC.